This T cell receptor beta chain was sequenced during a study of blood T cell repertoires in COVID-19. The J segment lost 11 bases and the V segment lost 0 bases, leaving 15 bases of the junction unmatched. Germline-derived CDR1 and CDR2 are SGHTA and FQGNSA. The CDR3 sequence is 17 residues long. Clones were read by immunoSEQ multiplex PCR, and TCRdb kept only the in-frame ones, dropping some. The data contain 110,000 to 150,000 clones, 88% of them seen just once; the ten biggest clones take up over 1.5%. Sequencing was performed on peripheral blood. This sequence was found in a man between 70 and 80 years old with acute or convalescent COVID-19. The chain employs TRBV7-2 and TRBJ2-1; 8 bases agree with TRBD2. CDR3 in amino acids: CASSLALASGFYAKQFF. For the CDR3, the DNA is TGTGCCAGCAGCTTAGCTTTGGCTAGCGGGTTCTACGCGAAGCAGTTCTTC.